This T cell receptor (beta chain) originates from a study of identical twins (dated by TCRdb to the mid-2010s). A note on the overall study: TCR alpha and beta repertoires from monozygotic twins, unrelated adults of various ages and cord blood were deep-sequenced to test whether fetal clonotypes persist. To rule out contamination, the twin experiments were replicated at different times with different library preparation protocols.

On this clonotype itself: Its antigen is still unknown. No per-base quality is available; no much larger clone lies one base away.

From its cysteine to its phenylalanine, the CDR3 spans 13 amino acids. Only the CDR3 part of the read is kept: 39 bases, read in frame from the first base. Per the germline V gene, SGHVS is the CDR1 and FQNEAQ is the CDR2. V is shortened by 1 base, J by 9 bases, and the region joining them spans 11 bases. General findings and caveats noted by the study authors: Invariant T cells such as MAIT and iNKT could partly confound zero-insertion analyses, though diverse VJ usage argued against this for most clonotypes. In monozygotic twins, out-of-frame TCR alpha sharing was systematically underestimated by recombination models, although the models agreed with sharing between unrelated individuals. Fewer insertions were carried by abundant cord blood beta clonotypes, a similar but weaker trend appeared in young adult naive repertoires, and no such trend appeared in memory repertoires. Compared with coincidental sharing between unrelated individuals, an excess of low generation-probability sequences was observed among out-of-frame TCR alpha sequences shared between twins. Because the same donors could not be followed over many years, the conclusions depended on cross-sectional statistical analysis. The excess sharing between twins in beta out-of-frame sequences was weaker because fewer shared sequences reduced the signal-to-noise ratio.

All donors were healthy Caucasians. The twin cohort comprised three pairs of female monozygotic twins, all aged roughly 18 to 30 years. Peripheral blood mononuclear cells were used as the source from which RNA for TCR libraries was isolated. The protocol used for the library was 5' RACE. These reads were obtained on an Illumina HiSeq 2000. A universal primer binding site was introduced by template switching, and a unique molecular identifier was present in the final cDNA, enabling accurate counting of TCR cDNA molecules. Specific primers in the conserved constant-segment region were used to synthesize first-strand cDNA for TCR alpha and beta chains. To control for contamination, each cDNA library was double barcoded with a SMART-Mk sample barcode plus Illumina barcodes. Two successive PCR steps introduced TruSeq adapter sequences along with Illumina sample barcodes. The Illumina HiSeq platform was used with custom primers to sequence TCR alpha and beta cDNA libraries. Per the original workflow: Raw reads were processed with MiGEC to extract unique molecular identifiers, and MiXCR was used to determine CDR3 positions. For each individual, recombination models were inferred using an EM algorithm with the repgenHMM and IGoR tools. The tcR package in R was used for shared clonotype analysis, with sharing normalized by the product of cloneset sizes. To study raw recombination free of thymic and clonal selection effects, out-of-frame nonproductive sequences were analyzed. Using fastp trimming at Q25 and MiXCR clonotype assembly, TCRdb reanalyzed the public sequencing data and kept in-frame beta chains. Rows with a matching CDR3 protein are joined into one entry that keeps the most common DNA and genes. TCRdb, rather than the study authors, made the V and J calls. The sample has under 800,000 distinct CDR3 sequences on record, 21% of them singletons. The leading ten clones occupy 4% to 4.5% of the sample.

The sample also formed part of further work on T cells expressing NK-cell markers. As noted in the second study: Three sorted T-cell subsets (CD3+CD56+NKG2C+, CD3+CD56+NKG2C- and CD3+CD56-NKG2C+) from fewer than 10 donors had their TCR beta-chain repertoires profiled. Among the eight sequenced donors, only one was HCMV-seronegative, while the other seven were HCMV-seropositive. In several experiments an anti-gammadeltaTCR antibody was added to restrict sorting to alphabetaTCR-expressing T cells. For several donors, the dominant CD3+CD56+NKG2C+ clonotypes were among the top 10 CD8+ clonotypes and accounted for roughly 1.0-8% of CD8+ T cells. Those dominant clonotypes were again the most abundant among CD3+CD56-NKG2C+ cells in a handful of donors, at 28.3-60.1%. Whether the expanded NKG2C-expressing T cell clones were specific for HCMV antigens was left unclear. All eight donors whose samples were sequenced were randomly selected healthy volunteers, three of them men and five women. A commercial ELISA kit detecting HCMV-specific IgG in serum was used to determine HCMV serostatus. Bulk peripheral blood T-cell repertoires were additionally sequenced from unsorted PBMC for six donors. MIGEC handled demultiplexing of the reads and grouping by UMI, while MiTCR was used to assemble and quantify clonotypes. To remove erroneous sequences, TCR cDNA sequences were retained only when supported by two or more reads. The tcR package was used for downstream repertoire analysis, with clonotypes matched between fractions based on CDR3 nucleotide sequence plus V segment. Antigen specificity was annotated against VDJdb with VDJmatch, allowing one amino acid substitution in CDR3.

This clonotype originated in a woman between 18 and 29 years old in good health. The chain was built from TRBV7-8 and TRBJ2-3; TRBD1 is perhaps the D gene, given 6 matching bases. Sequenced: PBMCs. This receptor carries the CDR3 CASSLDGGGTQYF. The bases read TGTGCCAGCAGCTTAGATGGGGGCGGCACGCAGTATTTT.